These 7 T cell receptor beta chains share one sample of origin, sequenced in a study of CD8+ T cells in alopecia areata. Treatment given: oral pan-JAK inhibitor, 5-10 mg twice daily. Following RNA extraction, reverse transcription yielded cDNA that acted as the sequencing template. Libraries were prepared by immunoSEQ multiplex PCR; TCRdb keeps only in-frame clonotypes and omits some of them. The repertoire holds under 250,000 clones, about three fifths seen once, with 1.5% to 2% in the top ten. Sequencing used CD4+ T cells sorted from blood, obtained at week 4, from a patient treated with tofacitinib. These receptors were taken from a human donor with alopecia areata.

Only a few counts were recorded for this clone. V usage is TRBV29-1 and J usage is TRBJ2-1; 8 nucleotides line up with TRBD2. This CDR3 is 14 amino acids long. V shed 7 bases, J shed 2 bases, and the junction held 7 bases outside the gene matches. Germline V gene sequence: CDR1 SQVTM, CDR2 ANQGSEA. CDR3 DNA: TGCAGCGCGAGACTAGCGAGGCCCTACAATGAGCAGTTCTTC. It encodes CSARLARPYNEQFF.

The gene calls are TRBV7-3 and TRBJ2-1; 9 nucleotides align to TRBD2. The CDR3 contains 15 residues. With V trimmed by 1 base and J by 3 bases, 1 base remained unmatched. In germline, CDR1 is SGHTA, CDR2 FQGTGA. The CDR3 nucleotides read TGTGCCAGCAGCTTAATTAGCGGGGGCTACAATGAGCAGTTCTTC. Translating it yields CASSLISGGYNEQFF.

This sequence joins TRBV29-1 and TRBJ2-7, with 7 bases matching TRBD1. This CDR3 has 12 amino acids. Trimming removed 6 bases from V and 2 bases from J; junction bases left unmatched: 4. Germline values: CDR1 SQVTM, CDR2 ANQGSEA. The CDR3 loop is CSVTGTAYEQYF. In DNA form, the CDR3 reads TGCAGCGTGACCGGGACAGCCTACGAGCAGTACTTC.

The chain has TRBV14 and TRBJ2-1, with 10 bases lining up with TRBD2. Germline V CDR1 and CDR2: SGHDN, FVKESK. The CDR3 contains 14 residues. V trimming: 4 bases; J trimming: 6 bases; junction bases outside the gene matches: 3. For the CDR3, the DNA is TGTGCCAGCAGCCTCCTAGCGGGGGTCAATGAGCAGTTCTTC. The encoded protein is CASSLLAGVNEQFF.

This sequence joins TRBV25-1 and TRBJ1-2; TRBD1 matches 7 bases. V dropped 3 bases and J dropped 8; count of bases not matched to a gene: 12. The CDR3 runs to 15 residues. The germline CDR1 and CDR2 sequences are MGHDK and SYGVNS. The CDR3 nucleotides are TGTGCCAGCAGTGACAATTATGGACAGGCGAGGGGCTACACCTTC. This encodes CASSDNYGQARGYTF.

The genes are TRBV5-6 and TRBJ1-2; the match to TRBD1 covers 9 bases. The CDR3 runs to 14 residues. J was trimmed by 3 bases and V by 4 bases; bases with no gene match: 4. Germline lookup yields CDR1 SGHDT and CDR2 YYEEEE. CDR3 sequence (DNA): TGTGCCAGCAGCCCCCGGGACAGGGACTATGGCTACACCTTC. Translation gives CASSPRDRDYGYTF.

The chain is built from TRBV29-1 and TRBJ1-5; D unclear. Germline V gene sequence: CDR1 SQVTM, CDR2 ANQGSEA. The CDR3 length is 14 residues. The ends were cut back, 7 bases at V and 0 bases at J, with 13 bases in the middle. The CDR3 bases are TGCAGCGCCTGGAACCGGGATAGCAATCAGCCCCAGCATTTT. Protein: CSAWNRDSNQPQHF.